This T cell receptor beta chain was sequenced for a study of regulatory T cells in long-lasting Graves disease. This clonotype was counted only a few times. What it binds is unknown. Study results and caveats: The work looked only at peripheral blood and did not look at thyroid tissue.

Building the TCR beta libraries relied on iRepertoire HTBI primers, and CDR3 regions underwent Arm-PCR. TCRdb fed the multiplex PCR reads into MiXCR, producing one record per CDR3 protein. The table records about 470,000 distinct CDR3 sequences, 14% to 15% of them present only once. Time point described: newly diagnosed GD, antithyroid drugs for less than 3 months. RNA extracted from PBMCs served as the sequencing template. The V gene's germline CDR1 is MDHEN and CDR2 SYDVKM. The CDR3 sequence is 12 residues long. The V and J ends lost 6 bases and 4 bases respectively, with 6 bases between them. A further study also used this sample, focusing on T cells in Graves' hyperthyroidism and ophthalmopathy. This second study notes: Appearing also in blood were most of the thyroid clonotypes expanded above 0.001.

The source was peripheral blood mononuclear cells (PBMCs), collected at new diagnosis, from a patient treated with antithyroid drugs. The chain uses TRBV28 and TRBJ1-4; D possibly corresponds to TRBD1 (5 bases). The clonotype was recovered from a woman aged 25-40 years with Graves disease. This chain's CDR3 is CASRDNNEKLFF. CDR3 coding DNA: TGTGCCAGCAGGGACAATAATGAAAAACTGTTTTTT.